This TCR beta chain was profiled in a study of T-cell memory formation after mild COVID-19. Findings of the study overall: Some clones that responded were present in memory (sampled pre-infection), which suggests cross-reactive memory joined.

The CDR3 is 15 residues long. Germline CDR1 reads LGHNA; CDR2 reads YSLEER. The ends were cut back, 4 bases at V and 8 bases at J, with 17 bases in the middle. This clonotype was picked up a small number of times. Its antigen is unidentified. From the 5' RACE reads, TCRdb called clonotypes with MiXCR, one entry per CDR3 protein. This sample has 200,000 to 300,000 distinct CDR3 sequences; 15% to 20% occur once, and the top ten carry under 25%. This TCR derives from a man younger than 35 who had mild COVID-19 (a few samples of this study predate the infection). Cell type and time point are not known. The chain joins TRBV4-3 to TRBJ1-4; no clear D gene. Sequencing was performed on PBMCs or a T cell subset sorted from them (not recorded which). CDR3 protein: CASSRRHGIREKLFF. The CDR3, as DNA: TGCGCCAGCAGCCGTCGGCATGGGATCCGGGAAAAACTGTTTTTT.